The clone carrying this T cell receptor beta chain occurred many times. This entry is derived from a study of low-dose radiotherapy and immunotherapy resistance in tumors. In the study overall: Fractions of 1 Gy went to Cohort 2 every two weeks, for 13 Gy over 26 weeks. Cyclophosphamide infusions of 200 mg/m2 came every two weeks, one day before radiation-immunotherapy.

V shed 7 bases and J shed 5 bases, with 21 bases lying between them. This CDR3 is built from 15 residues. CDR1 and CDR2 from the germline V gene are MNHEY and SVGEGT. Alpha and beta chains were covered, as first-strand cDNA relied on TRAV- and TRBV-specific primers. The PCR that amplified TCRs ran for around 20 cycles, relying on a constant-region primer and a V-primer adapter. Each CDR3 protein is one row after TCRdb ran MiXCR on the reads. In the table there are 45,000 to 75,000 distinct CDR3 sequences, under 30% of which are singletons. Time point defined: before trial treatment. Treatment combined nivolumab, ipilimumab, aspirin, low-dose cyclophosphamide and low-dose radiotherapy in a dose-escalation trial.

This chain links TRBV6-2 or TRBV6-3 with TRBJ2-7, with D perhaps assigned TRBD1 or TRBD2 (5 bases each). The source of this sequence is a male donor with prostate cancer. The sample was PBMCs, taken before treatment. The CDR3 bases are TGTGCCAGCAACCACCTCGGGGCTGTGCTTAACGAGCAGTACTTC. It specifies CASNHLGAVLNEQYF.